This entry describes one TCR beta chain. This CDR3 spans 15 amino acids. With V trimmed by 7 bases and J by 6 bases, 5 bases remained unmatched. Germline lookup yields CDR1 LGHNA and CDR2 YNFKEQ. This record belongs to a study of beta chain features in type 1 diabetes. Turning to the study itself: There was similarity between patients and healthy donors in age, gender and cell yields.

Sequencing targeted expressed TCRB transcripts, as all isolated RNA had been reverse transcribed. Here immunoSEQ multiplex PCR was the method, and the copy in TCRdb shows in-frame clones only, minus some. In the table there are under 900,000 clones, roughly 15% of which are singletons. What was sequenced was naive CD4+ T cells from blood. This receptor was identified in a woman between 18 and 30 years old in good health. The chain couples TRBV4-2 to TRBJ2-1, with 14 nucleotides matching TRBD2. CDR3 loop: CASTPGLAGVNEQFF. CDR3 coding DNA: TGTGCCAGCACCCCGGGACTAGCGGGAGTCAATGAGCAGTTCTTC.